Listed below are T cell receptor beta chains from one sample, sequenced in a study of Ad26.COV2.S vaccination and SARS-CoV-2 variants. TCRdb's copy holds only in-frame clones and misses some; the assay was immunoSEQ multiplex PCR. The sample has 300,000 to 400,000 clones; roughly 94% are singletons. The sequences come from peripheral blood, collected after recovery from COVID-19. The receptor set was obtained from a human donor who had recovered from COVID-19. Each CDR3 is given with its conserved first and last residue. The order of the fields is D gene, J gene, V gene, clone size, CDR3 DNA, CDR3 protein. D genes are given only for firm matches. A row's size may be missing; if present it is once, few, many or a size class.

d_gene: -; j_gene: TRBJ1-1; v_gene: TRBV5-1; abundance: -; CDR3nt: TGCGCCAGCAGCTTGACAGGGACTGGTACTGAAGCTTTCTTT; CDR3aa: CASSLTGTGTEAFF
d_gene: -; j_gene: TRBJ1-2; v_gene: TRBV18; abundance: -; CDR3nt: TGTGCCAGCTCAACCGGGACATTCTATGGCTACACCTTC; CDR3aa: CASSTGTFYGYTF
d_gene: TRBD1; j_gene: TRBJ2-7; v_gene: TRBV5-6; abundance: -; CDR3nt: TGTGCCAGCAGCTACGAGACTCAACAGGGGGCCGAGCAGTACTTC; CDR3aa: CASSYETQQGAEQYF
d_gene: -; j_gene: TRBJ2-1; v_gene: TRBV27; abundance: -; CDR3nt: TGTGCCAGCAGTTTTACGGGGACCGGGGGCGATGAGCAGTTCTTC; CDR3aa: CASSFTGTGGDEQFF
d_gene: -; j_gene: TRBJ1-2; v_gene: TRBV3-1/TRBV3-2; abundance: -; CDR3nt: TGTGCCAGCAGCCAAGAACCCAGGGGTAACTATGGCTACACCTTC; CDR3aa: CASSQEPRGNYGYTF
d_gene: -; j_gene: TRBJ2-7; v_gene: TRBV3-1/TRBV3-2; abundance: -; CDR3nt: TGTGCCAGCAGCCAAGTGGGAGTCTCCTACGAGCAGTACTTC; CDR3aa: CASSQVGVSYEQYF
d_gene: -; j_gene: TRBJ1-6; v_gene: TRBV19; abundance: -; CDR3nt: TGTGCCAGTAGTATGGGGATCATGGGGTCACCCCTCCACTTT; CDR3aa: CASSMGIMGSPLHF
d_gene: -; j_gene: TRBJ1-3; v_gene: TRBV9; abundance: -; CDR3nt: TGTGCCAGCAGCGCCCAATTAGGGTCGGGCGGAAACACCATATATTTT; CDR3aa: CASSAQLGSGGNTIYF
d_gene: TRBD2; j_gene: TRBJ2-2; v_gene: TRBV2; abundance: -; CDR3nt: TGTGCCAGCAGGCCCCGGACTAGCGGGGGGGGGAACACCGGGGAGCTGTTTTTT; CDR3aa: CASRPRTSGGGNTGELFF
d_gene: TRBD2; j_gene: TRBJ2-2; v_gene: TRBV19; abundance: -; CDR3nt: TGTGCCAGTAGTTCCTGGGGGACTAGCGGGGCCTCGAACACCGGGGAGCTGTTTTTT; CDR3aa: CASSSWGTSGASNTGELFF
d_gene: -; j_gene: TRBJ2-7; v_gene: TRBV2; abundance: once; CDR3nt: TGTGCCAGCAGTGAAGCTCCGGGAAGCTCCTACGAGCAGTACTTC; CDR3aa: CASSEAPGSSYEQYF
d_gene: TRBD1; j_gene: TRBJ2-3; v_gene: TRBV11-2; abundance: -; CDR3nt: TGTGCCAGCCATTTCCCTCCCGGGACAGGGAGCACAGATACGCAGTATTTT; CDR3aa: CASHFPPGTGSTDTQYF
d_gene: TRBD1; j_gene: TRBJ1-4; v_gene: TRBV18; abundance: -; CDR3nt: TGTGCCAGCTCAGCACAAACAGGGGGAGATAATGAAAAACTGTTTTTT; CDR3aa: CASSAQTGGDNEKLFF
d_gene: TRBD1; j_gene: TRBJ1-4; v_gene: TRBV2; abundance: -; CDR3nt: TGTGCCAGCTTCCGAGGGCGGGGAAGGGGGCCAACTAATGAAAAACTGTTTTTT; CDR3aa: CASFRGRGRGPTNEKLFF
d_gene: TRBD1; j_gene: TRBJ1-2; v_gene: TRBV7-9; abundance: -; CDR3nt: TGTGCCAGCAGCTTACCAGGACAGGGCCTCTATGGCTACACCTTC; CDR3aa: CASSLPGQGLYGYTF
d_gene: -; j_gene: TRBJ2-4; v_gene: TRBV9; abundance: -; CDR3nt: TGTGCCAGCAGTCTCGACGGGGACATTCAGTACTTC; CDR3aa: CASSLDGDIQYF
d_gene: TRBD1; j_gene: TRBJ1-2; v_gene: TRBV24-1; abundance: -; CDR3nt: TGTGCCACCAGTGCTGTGGACAGGGACTATGGCTACACCTTC; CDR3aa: CATSAVDRDYGYTF
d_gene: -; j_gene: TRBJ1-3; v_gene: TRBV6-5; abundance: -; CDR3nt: TGTGCCAGCAGTCTTGACAGCTCTGGAAACACCATATATTTT; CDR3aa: CASSLDSSGNTIYF
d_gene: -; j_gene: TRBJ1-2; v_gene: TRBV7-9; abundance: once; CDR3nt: TGTGCCAGCAGCCCGGACAACCAAGGGTATGGCTACACCTTC; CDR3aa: CASSPDNQGYGYTF
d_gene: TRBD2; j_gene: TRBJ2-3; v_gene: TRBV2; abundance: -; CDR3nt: TGTGCCAGCAGTCCTTTAGCGGGCTTAGGGGCAGATACGCAGTATTTT; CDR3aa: CASSPLAGLGADTQYF
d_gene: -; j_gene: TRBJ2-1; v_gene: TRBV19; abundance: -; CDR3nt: TGTGCCAGTAGTATAACCTCACCCTACAATGAGCAGTTCTTC; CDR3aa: CASSITSPYNEQFF
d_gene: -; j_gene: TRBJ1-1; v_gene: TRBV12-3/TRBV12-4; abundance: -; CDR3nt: TGTGCCAGCAGCCGGGGGGTGAACACTGAAGCTTTCTTT; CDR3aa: CASSRGVNTEAFF
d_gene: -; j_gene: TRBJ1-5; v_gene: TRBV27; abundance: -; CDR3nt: TGTGCCAGCAGTTTAGCAGGGTTCAATCAGCCCCAGCATTTT; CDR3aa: CASSLAGFNQPQHF
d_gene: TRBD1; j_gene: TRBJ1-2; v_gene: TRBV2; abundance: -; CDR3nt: TGTGCCATGCCGGACAGGGAAAATGGCTACACCTTC; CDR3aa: CAMPDRENGYTF
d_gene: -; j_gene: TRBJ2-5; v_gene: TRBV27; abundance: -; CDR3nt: TGTGCCAGCAGTTTAGGAGGACTCCAAGAGACCCAGTACTTC; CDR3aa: CASSLGGLQETQYF
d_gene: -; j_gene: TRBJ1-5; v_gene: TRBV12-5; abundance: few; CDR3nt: TGTGCTAGTGGTTTGGTACGGGGGAAGGGAGGCAATCAGCCCCAGCATTTT; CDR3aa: CASGLVRGKGGNQPQHF
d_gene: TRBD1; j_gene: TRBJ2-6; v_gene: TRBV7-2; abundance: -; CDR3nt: TGTGCCAGCAGCCCCGGACAGGGGGGAGTTGGGGCCAACGTCCTGACTTTC; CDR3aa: CASSPGQGGVGANVLTF
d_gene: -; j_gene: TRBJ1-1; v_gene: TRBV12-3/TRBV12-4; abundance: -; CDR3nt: TGTGCCAGCAGTCTAAACAGAGTCACTGAAGCTTTCTTT; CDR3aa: CASSLNRVTEAFF
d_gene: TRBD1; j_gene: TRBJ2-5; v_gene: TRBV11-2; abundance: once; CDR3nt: TGTGCCAGCAGCTTAGAAGACAGGGGAGGCCAAGAGACCCAGTACTTC; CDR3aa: CASSLEDRGGQETQYF
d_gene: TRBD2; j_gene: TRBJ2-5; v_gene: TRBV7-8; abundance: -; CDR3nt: TGTGCCAGCAGCCCACTAGCGGGGGGGCCGGAGACCCAGTACTTC; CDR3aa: CASSPLAGGPETQYF
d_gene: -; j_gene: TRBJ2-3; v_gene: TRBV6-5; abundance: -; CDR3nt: TGTGCCAGCAGGGGGGGCTCGGCAGATACGCAGTATTTT; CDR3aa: CASRGGSADTQYF
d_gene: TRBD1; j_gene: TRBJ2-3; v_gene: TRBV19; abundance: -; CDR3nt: TGTGCCAGTAGTAGAGCAGGGGGCCTAGATACGCAGTATTTT; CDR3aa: CASSRAGGLDTQYF
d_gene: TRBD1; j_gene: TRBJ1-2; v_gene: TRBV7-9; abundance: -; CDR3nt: TGTGCCAGCAGCTCGGGAACAGGGGGCTCCCTTGGCTACACCTTC; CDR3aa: CASSSGTGGSLGYTF
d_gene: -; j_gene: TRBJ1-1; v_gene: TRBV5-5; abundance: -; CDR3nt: TGTGCCAGCAGCCCACACGGAATCTCTTACACTGAAGCTTTCTTT; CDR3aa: CASSPHGISYTEAFF
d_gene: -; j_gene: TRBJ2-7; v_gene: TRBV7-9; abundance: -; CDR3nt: TGTGCCAGCAGCTTAAGTGCTGGGGCCACTTCATACGAGCAGTACTTC; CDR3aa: CASSLSAGATSYEQYF
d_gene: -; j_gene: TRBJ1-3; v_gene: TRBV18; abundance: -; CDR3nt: TGTGCCAGCTCACCCCCGACGGTCCCTGGAAACACCATATATTTT; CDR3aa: CASSPPTVPGNTIYF
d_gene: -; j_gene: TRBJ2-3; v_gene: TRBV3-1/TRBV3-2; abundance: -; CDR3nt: TGTGCCAGCCCCGGGTGGGCTCCAGATACGCAGTATTTT; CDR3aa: CASPGWAPDTQYF
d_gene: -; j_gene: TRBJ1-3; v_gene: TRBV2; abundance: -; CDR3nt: TGTGCCAGCACCCTGGAGTGGTCTGGAAACACCATATATTTT; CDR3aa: CASTLEWSGNTIYF
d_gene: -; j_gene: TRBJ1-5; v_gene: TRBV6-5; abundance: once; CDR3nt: TGTGCCAGCAGTTACGACCCGAGGGGCAATCAGCCCCAGCATTTT; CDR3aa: CASSYDPRGNQPQHF
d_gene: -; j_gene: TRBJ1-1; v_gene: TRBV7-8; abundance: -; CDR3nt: TGTGCCAGCAGCTTAGGCCCCCAAAACACTGAAGCTTTCTTT; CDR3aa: CASSLGPQNTEAFF
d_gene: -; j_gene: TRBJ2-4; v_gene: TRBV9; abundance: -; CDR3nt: TGTGCCAGCAGCGTAGGGTGGGGAATAAACATTCAGTACTTC; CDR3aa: CASSVGWGINIQYF
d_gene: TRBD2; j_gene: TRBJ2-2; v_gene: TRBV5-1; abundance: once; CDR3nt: TGCGCCAGCACCCCTAGCGGGGGGACCGGGGAGCTGTTTTTT; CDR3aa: CASTPSGGTGELFF
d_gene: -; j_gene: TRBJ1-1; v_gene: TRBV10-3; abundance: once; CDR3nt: TGTGCCATCAGGGGGTTGAAGAACACTGAAGCTTTCTTT; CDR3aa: CAIRGLKNTEAFF
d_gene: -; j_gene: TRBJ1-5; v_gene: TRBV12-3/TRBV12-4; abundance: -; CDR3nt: TGTGCCAGCAGTTTCTCGGATCAGCCCCAGCATTTT; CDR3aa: CASSFSDQPQHF
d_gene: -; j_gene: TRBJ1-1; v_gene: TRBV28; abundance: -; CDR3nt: TGTGCCAGTACTTCCCGGGACTCATTTATGAACACTGAAGCTTTCTTT; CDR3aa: CASTSRDSFMNTEAFF
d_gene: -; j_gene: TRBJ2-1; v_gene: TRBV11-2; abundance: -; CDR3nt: TGTGCCAGCAGCTCCTACAGGGGAGGGAGCAATGAGCAGTTCTTC; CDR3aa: CASSSYRGGSNEQFF
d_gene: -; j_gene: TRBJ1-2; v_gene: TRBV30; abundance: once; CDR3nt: TGTGCCTGGAATCCGAGACGGGGAGAGTATGGCTACACCTTC; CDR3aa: CAWNPRRGEYGYTF
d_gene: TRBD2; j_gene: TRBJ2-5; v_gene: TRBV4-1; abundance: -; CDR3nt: TGCGCCAGCAGCCAAGATCTAGCGGGGGGAGATTCCCAGTACTTC; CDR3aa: CASSQDLAGGDSQYF
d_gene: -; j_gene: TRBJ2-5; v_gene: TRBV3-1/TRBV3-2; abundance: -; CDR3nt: TGTGCCAGCAGCCAAGACAGCCGGCAAGAGACCCAGTACTTC; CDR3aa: CASSQDSRQETQYF
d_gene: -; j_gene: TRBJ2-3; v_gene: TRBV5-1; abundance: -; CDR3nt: TGCGCCAGCAGCTTGGGTGGCATAACTAGCACAGATACGCAGTATTTT; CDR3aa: CASSLGGITSTDTQYF
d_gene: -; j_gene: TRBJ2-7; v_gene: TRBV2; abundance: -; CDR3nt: TGTGCCAGCAACTGGCGGGCTAGCTACGAGCAGTACTTC; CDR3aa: CASNWRASYEQYF
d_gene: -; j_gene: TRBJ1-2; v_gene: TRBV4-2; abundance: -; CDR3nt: TGTGCCAGCAGCCAAGTCGATGTTTATGGCTACACCTTC; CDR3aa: CASSQVDVYGYTF
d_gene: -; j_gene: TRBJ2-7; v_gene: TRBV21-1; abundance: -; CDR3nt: TGTGCCAGCAGCAAATTTGGTGGGACAGGGGACCACGAGCAGTACTTC; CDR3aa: CASSKFGGTGDHEQYF